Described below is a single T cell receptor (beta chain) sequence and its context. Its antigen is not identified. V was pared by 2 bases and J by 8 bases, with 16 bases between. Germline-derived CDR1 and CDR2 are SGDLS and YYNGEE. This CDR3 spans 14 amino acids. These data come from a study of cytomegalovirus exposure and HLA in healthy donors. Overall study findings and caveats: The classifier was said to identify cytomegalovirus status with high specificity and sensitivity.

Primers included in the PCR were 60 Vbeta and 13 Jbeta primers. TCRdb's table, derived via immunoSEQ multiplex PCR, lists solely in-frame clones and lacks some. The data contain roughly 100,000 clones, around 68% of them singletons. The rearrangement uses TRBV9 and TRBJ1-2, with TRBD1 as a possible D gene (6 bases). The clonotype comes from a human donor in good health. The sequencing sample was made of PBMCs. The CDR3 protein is CASSVHRGAGGYTF. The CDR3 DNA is TGTGCCAGCAGCGTTCATCGGGGGGCAGGGGGCTACACCTTC.